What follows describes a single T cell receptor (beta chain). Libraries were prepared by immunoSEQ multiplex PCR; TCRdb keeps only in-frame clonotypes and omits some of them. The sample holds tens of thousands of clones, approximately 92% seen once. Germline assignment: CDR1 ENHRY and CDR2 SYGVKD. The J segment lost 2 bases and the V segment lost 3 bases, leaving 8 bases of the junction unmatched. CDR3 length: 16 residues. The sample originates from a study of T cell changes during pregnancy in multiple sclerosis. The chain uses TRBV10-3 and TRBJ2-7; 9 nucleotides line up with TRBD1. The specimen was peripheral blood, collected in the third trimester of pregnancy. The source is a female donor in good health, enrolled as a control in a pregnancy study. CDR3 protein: CAISDPGTGYTYEQYF. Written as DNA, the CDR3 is TGTGCCATCAGTGACCCCGGGACAGGGTATACCTACGAGCAGTACTTC.